There are many counts of the clone carrying this TCR beta chain. Antigen unknown. The data belong to a study of T cells in Graves' hyperthyroidism and ophthalmopathy. Study outcomes and limitations: Separating ophthalmopathy from stable hyperthyroidism was achieved by a 13 V-J model.

Amplification targeted TCR beta CDR3 regions from RNA transcripts. The TCR CDR3 was amplified in a first-round RT-PCR using the HTBI primer set. TCRdb itself ran the multiplex PCR reads through MiXCR, one entry per CDR3 protein. The sample includes hundreds of thousands of distinct CDR3 sequences, about 45% seen only once; the top ten take approximately 8.2%. V was cut by 3 bases and J by 7 bases, with 12 bases left in between. Looked up from germline, CDR1 is SQVTM and CDR2 is ANQGSEA. CDR3 size: 12 residues. Graves' hyperthyroidism was deemed stable absent ophthalmopathy progression within 18 months. Diagnosis of hyperthyroidism was new in patients aged 18 to 65, and its duration was under 2 months. Diagnostic assessment was based on clinical symptoms, serum thyroxine and TRAb, thyroid ultrasound and orbital computed tomography.

The TCR comes from a woman aged 18 to 35 with Graves' hyperthyroidism. Sequenced: peripheral blood or thyroid tissue (not recorded which). This rearrangement joins TRBV29-1 to TRBJ1-1; D is perhaps TRBD1 (6 bases). CDR3 bases: TGCAGCGTTGATTTAATCAGGGGTGAAGCTTTCTTT. Residues: CSVDLIRGEAFF.